The 6 T cell receptor beta chains listed next were all sequenced from one sample in a study of T-cell reconstitution after alpha-beta-depleted transplantation in children. As it was prepared, the TCRbeta library received unique molecular identifiers. Each CDR3 protein gets one entry after TCRdb re-called the PCR reads with MiXCR. The sample contains roughly 180,000 distinct CDR3 sequences, roughly 11% of which appear only once. Here the sequenced sample was PBMCs, taken before TCRalphabeta/CD19-depleted stem cell transplant. These receptor sequences come from a boy aged 2 to 9 with acute myeloid leukemia, due to receive a stem cell transplant.

This clonotype was seen many times. The chain carries TRBV2 and TRBJ2-2, with 11 bases lining up with TRBD1. Germline CDR1 reads SNHLY; CDR2 reads FYNNEI. The CDR3 contains 16 residues. V trimming: 4 bases; J trimming: 4 bases; junction bases outside the gene matches: 5. The CDR3 DNA reads TGTGCCAGCAGTGTCGGACAGGGGGCGGTCACCGGGGAGCTGTTTTTT. As protein: CASSVGQGAVTGELFF. The complete variable domain, with remaining parts taken from reference TRBV2 and TRBJ2-2, reads EPEVTQTPSHQVTQMGQEVILRCVPISNHLYFYWYRQILGQKVEFLVSFYNNEISEKSEIFDDQFSVERPDGSNFTLKIRSTKLEDSAMYFCASSVGQGAVTGELFFGEGSRLTVL.

This clonotype was seen ten or more times. The CDR3 DNA reads as TGTGCCAGCTCACCGGACAAGGGCAATCAGCCCCAGCATTTT. Its protein product is CASSPDKGNQPQHF. This chain uses TRBV18 with TRBJ1-5; perhaps TRBD1 as D (5 bases). CDR1 KGHSH and CDR2 LQKENI come from the germline V gene. V dropped 3 bases and J dropped 2 bases, with 8 bases sitting between them. There are 14 residues in the CDR3.

In its sample, this clonotype was seen many times. The CDR3 DNA reads TGTGCCAGTCGCGGGACAGGTGCCACCGGGGAGCTGTTTTTT. The encoded protein is CASRGTGATGELFF. This chain links TRBV27 with TRBJ2-2; 8 bases match TRBD1. The CDR3 loop spans 14 amino acids. V was pared by 9 bases and J by 4 bases, with 7 bases of the junction left unmatched. Looked up from germline, CDR1 is MNHEY and CDR2 is SMNVEV (reference sequence).

This clonotype was recorded at least ten times. This rearrangement joins TRBV4-1 to TRBJ2-3, with a possible D match to TRBD1 (5 bases). Trimming cost V 1 base and J 2 bases, with 7 bases left between them. The CDR3 is made up of 14 amino acids. CDR1 and CDR2 (germline): MGHRA, YSYEKL. CDR3 sequence: CASSQVGDTDTQYF. The CDR3 DNA reads as TGCGCCAGCAGCCAAGTAGGGGACACAGATACGCAGTATTTT.

This clonotype was picked up many times. The chain carries TRBV20-1 and TRBJ2-1, with 7 bases matching TRBD2. CDR1 DFQATT and CDR2 SNEGSKA come from the germline V gene (reference sequence). J lost 7 bases, V lost 6 bases, and 12 bases had no gene match. The CDR3 sequence is 14 residues long. The CDR3 region is CSAQPTLALNEQFF. In DNA, the CDR3 is TGCAGTGCCCAGCCCACACTAGCGTTAAATGAGCAGTTCTTC.

The table lists this clonotype with many counts. The CDR3 loop is CSARGGADTQYF. The CDR3 DNA follows: TGCAGTGCTAGAGGCGGGGCAGATACGCAGTATTTT. The J gene is TRBJ2-3, the V gene TRBV20-1, with a tentative D call TRBD2 (6 bases). The CDR3 runs 12 residues. The V gene's germline CDR1 is DFQATT and CDR2 SNEGSKA (reference sequence). V lost 1 base to trimming and J lost 4 bases, with 6 bases between them.